The 17 T cell receptor beta chains given below trace back to one sample, sequenced in a study of blood T cell repertoires in COVID-19. The method was immunoSEQ multiplex PCR; TCRdb's version includes in-frame clones alone and lacks a portion of them. The table has roughly 140,000 clones, around nine tenths seen once. Sequencing used peripheral blood. The receptors stem from a woman in her 70s with acute or convalescent COVID-19.

This chain links TRBV5-1 with TRBJ1-4, with a weak D call TRBD1 (5 bases). This CDR3 has 16 amino acids. Between the trimmed V and J ends, which lost 0 bases and 0 bases, there was a span of 9 bases. Germline V CDR1 and CDR2: SGHRS, YFSETQ. Here the CDR3 reads CASSLGQLATNEKLFF. The CDR3 region has the DNA TGCGCCAGCAGCTTGGGACAGCTTGCAACTAATGAAAAACTGTTTTTT.

V is TRBV30 and J is TRBJ2-5; D is perhaps TRBD1 (5 bases). The ends were cut back, 0 bases at V and 5 bases at J, with 13 bases in the middle. The CDR3 loop spans 14 amino acids. Germline V gene data show CDR1 as GTSNPN and CDR2 as SVGIG (reference sequence). The CDR3 DNA reads as TGTGCCTGGAGTGTAATAGGGGCCGGGGAGACCCAGTACTTC. This encodes CAWSVIGAGETQYF.

The chain couples TRBV6-6 to TRBJ1-2; D is perhaps TRBD1 (6 bases). CDR3 length equals 15 residues. Germline V gene data show CDR1 as MNHNY and CDR2 as SVGAGI (reference sequence). Trimming stripped 0 bases from V and 2 bases from J, with 10 bases between. The CDR3 spells CASSYSLQGNYGYTF. CDR3 nucleotide sequence: TGTGCCAGCAGTTACTCCCTACAGGGAAACTATGGCTACACCTTC.

The chain recombines TRBV5-8 with TRBJ2-7; 9 positions match TRBD1. This CDR3 spans 14 amino acids. J gave up 2 bases and V 4 bases, and 4 bases lay outside the gene matches. CDR1 SGHTS and CDR2 YDEGEE come from the germline V gene. This CDR3 is CASSTWTGAYEQYV. CDR3 nucleotides: TGTGCCAGCAGCACCTGGACAGGGGCCTACGAGCAGTACGTC.

The J gene is TRBJ2-7, the V gene TRBV5-5; the D gene is possibly TRBD2 (6 bases). Germline CDR1 reads SGHKS; CDR2 reads YYEKEE (reference sequence). CDR3 size: 17 residues. Deletions cut 0 bases from V and 6 bases from J, with 22 bases between. The CDR3 coding sequence is TGTGCCAGCAGCTTGGCCTCGGCGCGGGGATACCCCTCCGAGCAGTACGTC. This encodes CASSLASARGYPSEQYV.

The CDR3 region has the DNA TGTGCCAGCAGTTACAGACGGGATAGCAATCAGCCCCAGCATTTT. Translating gives CASSYRRDSNQPQHF. This sequence joins TRBV6-5 and TRBJ1-5; D is undetermined. CDR1 and CDR2 (germline): MNHEY, SVGAGI. Trimming cost V 2 bases and J 0 bases, with 8 bases left between them. This CDR3 has 15 amino acids.

The gene calls are TRBV6-5 and TRBJ1-4; TRBD1 matches at 7 bases. Germline V gene sequence: CDR1 MNHEY, CDR2 SVGAGI. V lost 6 bases and J lost 1; bases outside the gene matches: 2. The CDR3 extends over 14 amino acids. The CDR3 nucleotides read TGTGCCAGCAGGGGGGACAGAACTAATGAAAAACTGTTTTTT. Its protein product is CASRGDRTNEKLFF.

The chain couples TRBV18 to TRBJ1-2; D not certain. In germline, CDR1 is KGHSH, CDR2 LQKENI. The V end was cut by 5 bases, the J end by 4 bases, with 14 bases between. The CDR3 loop spans 14 amino acids. In nucleotides, the CDR3 is TGTGCCAGCTCAACAACTGGGGAGAGCTATGGCTACACCTTC. This encodes CASSTTGESYGYTF.

The chain uses TRBV20-1 and TRBJ1-6; D is uncertain. From germline, CDR1 is DFQATT and CDR2 SNEGSKA (reference sequence). The germline V and J ends were trimmed by 3 bases and 7 bases, with 19 bases remaining between them. The CDR3 covers 16 residues. The CDR3 sequence: CSASFFGSGLNSPLHF. The CDR3 DNA follows: TGCAGTGCTAGTTTTTTTGGGTCAGGCTTAAATTCACCCCTCCACTTT.

This chain joins TRBV18 and TRBJ1-1; D is ambiguous. V lost 1 base and J lost 1, with 10 bases in between. In germline, CDR1 is KGHSH, CDR2 LQKENI. This CDR3 is 15 amino acids long. The DNA of the CDR3 is TGTGCCAGCTCACCACAGGGAGGAGGGAACACTGAAGCTTTCTTT. Amino acid sequence: CASSPQGGGNTEAFF.

J is TRBJ1-5 and V is TRBV7-2, with a tentative D call TRBD1 (5 bases). CDR1 and CDR2 from the germline V gene are SGHTA and FQGNSA. Trimming removed 0 bases at V and 7 bases at J, with 10 bases between. This CDR3 comprises 14 residues. The CDR3 loop reads CASSLARGVQPQHF. The CDR3 DNA follows: TGTGCCAGCAGCTTAGCGCGGGGGGTCCAGCCCCAGCATTTT.

This clone occurred once. The CDR3, as DNA: TGTGCCAGCAGCCCCTACGAGGGCCAGCCCCAGCATTTT. It encodes CASSPYEGQPQHF. The rearrangement links TRBV7-2 to TRBJ1-5; D is unclear. V gave up 5 bases and J gave up 7 bases, with 12 bases separating them. CDR3 length: 13 residues. The germline V gene encodes CDR1 SGHTA and CDR2 FQGNSA.

This chain links TRBV7-4 with TRBJ1-6, with D hard to call. Germline values: CDR1 SGHVT, CDR2 SQSDAQ. This CDR3 spans 18 amino acids. The germline V and J ends were trimmed by 0 bases and 2 bases, with 14 bases remaining between them. Written as DNA, the CDR3 is TGTGCCAGCAGCTTAGCCCTCAGGTATCTACCCTATAATTCACCCCTCCACTTT. It yields the protein CASSLALRYLPYNSPLHF.

This clone was detected only a few times. The chain links TRBV18 to TRBJ1-1; D remains unclear. V dropped 3 bases and J dropped 8 bases, with 10 bases sitting between them. CDR3 length equals 12 residues. Germline-derived CDR1 and CDR2 are KGHSH and LQKENI. The CDR3 sequence: CASSPRSYEAFF. The CDR3 DNA follows: TGTGCCAGCTCACCCCGCAGTTACGAAGCTTTCTTT. Using reference TRBV18 and TRBJ1-1 for the parts outside the CDR3, the full variable domain is NAGVMQNPRHLVRRRGQEARLRCSPMKGHSHVYWYRQLPEEGLKFMVYLQKENIIDESGMPKERFSAEFPKEGPSILRIQQVVRGDSAAYFCASSPRSYEAFFGQGTRLTVV.

This sequence joins TRBV27 and TRBJ1-2, with D perhaps TRBD1 (5 bases). CDR1 and CDR2 from the germline V gene are MNHEY and SMNVEV (reference sequence). The CDR3 consists of 12 residues. The ends were cut back, 5 bases at V and 4 bases at J, with 8 bases in the middle. CDR3 loop: CASSPDSYGYTF. The CDR3 DNA reads TGTGCCAGCAGTCCCGACAGCTATGGCTACACCTTC.

The chain is built from TRBV5-1 and TRBJ1-2; D might be TRBD1 (5 bases). The CDR3 is 14 amino acids. Germline loops: CDR1 SGHRS, CDR2 YFSETQ. The V gene lost 1 base and the J gene lost 6 bases, with 13 bases spanning the gap. CDR3 DNA: TGCGCCAGCAGCTTGTTCAGGGTCGAAGATGGCTACACCTTC. Translating it yields CASSLFRVEDGYTF.

The chain links TRBV3-1 (or the pseudogene TRBV3-2) to TRBJ1-2, with 7 bases identical to TRBD1. There are 13 residues in the CDR3. Germline CDR1 reads LGHDT; CDR2 reads YNNKEL (reference sequence). J gave up 7 bases and V 6 bases, and 8 bases lay outside the gene matches. CDR3 residues: CASRAGGKGGYTF. CDR3 nucleotide sequence: TGTGCCAGCAGGGCAGGGGGAAAAGGTGGCTACACCTTC.